This T cell receptor (beta chain) was profiled in a study of OX40 agonist ivuxolimab in advanced cancers. About the research overall: Hepatocellular carcinoma, melanoma, renal cell or head and neck cancer affected the dose-escalation patients. The dose-escalation cohort was about 80% male, with a mean age of approximately 62 years, ranging about 23 to 80.

This table comes from immunoSEQ multiplex PCR, and its TCRdb copy is limited to in-frame clones, with some not included. The data contain 100,000 or so clones, around 90% of them singletons. The germline gives CDR1 LGHNT, CDR2 FRNRAP. CDR3 size: 17 residues. With 0 bases removed from V and 0 bases from J, the gap between germline ends came to 14 bases. The chain employs TRBV12-5 and TRBJ1-1; D call uncertain. The receptor was derived from an adult with an advanced solid tumor such as melanoma, head and neck, liver or kidney cancer. Sequencing was performed on CD4+ or CD8+ T cells sorted from blood, taken in a trial of the OX40 agonist ivuxolimab. CDR3 region: CASGLVRITALNTEAFF. The DNA for the CDR3 is TGTGCTAGTGGTTTGGTAAGGATAACAGCTCTGAACACTGAAGCTTTCTTT.